Shown below are 17 T cell receptor beta chains from a single sample sequenced in a study of blood T cell repertoires in COVID-19. This table comes from immunoSEQ multiplex PCR, and its TCRdb copy is limited to in-frame clones, with some not included. The sample records about 190,000 clones, around 84% being singletons. Input material: peripheral blood. The receptors stem from a human donor in a cohort sampled during active COVID-19.

This rearrangement joins TRBV15 to TRBJ2-3, with 9 bases matching TRBD2. Unmatched junction bases numbered 5, after V lost 0 bases and J lost 1 base. The V gene's germline CDR1 is LNHNV and CDR2 YYDKDF (reference sequence). The CDR3 has 17 residues. The CDR3 nucleotides are TGTGCCACCAGCAGAGAATATAGCGGGAGTGGCACAGATACGCAGTATTTT. This translates into CATSREYSGSGTDTQYF.

The J gene is TRBJ1-5, the V gene TRBV2, with 10 bases aligning to TRBD1. The germline V gene has CDR1 SNHLY and CDR2 FYNNEI. J lost 9 bases, V lost 4 bases, and 6 bases had no gene match. The CDR3 is 14 amino acids. The CDR3 DNA is TGTGCCAGCAGTGGGGGGACAGGGGTCCGGCCCCAGCATTTT. Amino acids: CASSGGTGVRPQHF.

This sequence joins TRBV5-5 and TRBJ2-3; TRBD1 is a possible D gene (5 bases). Germline CDR1 and CDR2: SGHKS and YYEKEE (reference sequence). Trimming shortened V by 2 bases and J by 1 base, and 11 bases separated the two germline ends. The CDR3 is 15 amino acids. The CDR3 protein is CASSFLLGGTDTQYF. Written as DNA, the CDR3 is TGTGCCAGCAGCTTTCTTCTAGGGGGCACAGATACGCAGTATTTT.

In this sample, this clone turned up once. The chain recombines TRBV2 with TRBJ2-5; maybe TRBD2 (5 bases). There are 12 residues in the CDR3. The germline V gene has CDR1 SNHLY and CDR2 FYNNEI. V was shortened by 7 bases and J by 4 bases, with 10 bases between the two germline ends. CDR3 sequence: CASTVRVETQYF. The CDR3 nucleotides read TGTGCCAGCACGGTGCGGGTAGAGACCCAGTACTTC.

The V call is TRBV28, the J call TRBJ2-7; TRBD1 agrees at 7 bases. This CDR3 comprises 13 residues. J was trimmed by 6 bases and V by 10 bases; bases with no gene match: 12. Germline lookup yields CDR1 MDHEN and CDR2 SYDVKM. The CDR3 region has the DNA TGTGCCACATATGAATACAGGGGCGGCGAGCAGTACTTC. It specifies CATYEYRGGEQYF. The full variable domain, completed using reference TRBV28 and TRBJ2-7, is DVKVTQSSRYLVKRTGEKVFLECVQDMDHENMFWYRQDPGLGLRLIYFSYDVKMKEKGDIPEGYSVSREKKERFSLILESASTNQTSMYLCATYEYRGGEQYFGPGTRLTVT.

The genes are TRBV7-8 and TRBJ1-2; D unresolved. Germline V gene lookup returns CDR1 SGHVS and CDR2 FQNEAQ. V lost 5 bases and J lost 5, with 15 bases in between. This CDR3 region has 14 residues. The CDR3 region has the DNA TGTGCCAGCAGCCCAGAGGGATTTCGGTATGGCTACACCTTC. Its translation is CASSPEGFRYGYTF.

The gene calls are TRBV13 and TRBJ2-1; perhaps TRBD1 as D (6 bases). Between the trimmed V and J ends, which lost 5 bases and 8 bases, there was a span of 19 bases. This CDR3 is 15 amino acids long. Looked up from germline, CDR1 is PRHDT and CDR2 is FYEKMQ (reference sequence). The CDR3 DNA sequence: TGTGCCAGCAGCGTCGTGACAGGCATGGGGGATGAGCAGTTCTTC. It encodes CASSVVTGMGDEQFF.

This clone was counted between two and nine times. The chain uses TRBV5-1 and TRBJ2-7, with no clear D. There are 14 residues in the CDR3. V dropped 0 bases and J dropped 6 bases, with 13 bases sitting between them. CDR1 is SGHRS, CDR2 YFSETQ, per germline. CDR3 amino acids: CASSLAMTVREQYF. The CDR3 DNA follows: TGCGCCAGCAGCTTGGCCATGACTGTTCGCGAGCAGTACTTC. Using reference TRBV5-1 and TRBJ2-7 for the parts outside the CDR3, the full variable domain is KAGVTQTPRYLIKTRGQQVTLSCSPISGHRSVSWYQQTPGQGLQFLFEYFSETQRNKGNFPGRFSGRQFSNSRSEMNVSTLELGDSALYLCASSLAMTVREQYFGPGTRLTVT.

The V gene is TRBV5-6, the J gene TRBJ2-1, with TRBD2 matching over 14 bases. Trimming cost V 1 base and J 5 bases; bases outside gene matches: 8. This CDR3 is built from 18 residues. From germline, CDR1 is SGHDT and CDR2 YYEEEE. In nucleotides, the CDR3 is TGTGCCAGCAGCTTGTTCGGGACTAGCGGGGGCTTTAACAATGAGCAGTTCTTC. Translation gives CASSLFGTSGGFNNEQFF.

This chain connects TRBV5-1 to TRBJ2-7, with D possibly TRBD1 on 6 matching bases. CDR1 is SGHRS, CDR2 YFSETQ, per germline. The V gene lost 5 bases and the J gene lost 2 bases, with 11 bases spanning the gap. The CDR3 loop spans 13 amino acids. The CDR3 region is CASRQGSPYEQYV. The CDR3 bases are TGCGCCAGCAGACAGGGATCCCCCTACGAGCAGTACGTC.

V gene TRBV10-3 combines with J gene TRBJ2-7; 9 bases fit TRBD1. V was pared by 10 bases and J by 4 bases, with 8 bases of the junction left unmatched. Germline lookup yields CDR1 ENHRY and CDR2 SYGVKD. The CDR3 loop spans 13 amino acids. CDR3 DNA sequence: TGTGCCAGTACAGGGGGCGCGGTGTACGAGCAGTACGTC. Translating gives CASTGGAVYEQYV.

This clone has a single count. The chain employs TRBV7-2 and TRBJ1-6; D may be TRBD1 (6 bases). V lost 4 bases, J lost 0 bases, and 10 bases lay in between. The germline V gene has CDR1 SGHTA and CDR2 FQGNSA. The length of the CDR3 is 16 residues. CDR3 loop: CASSSGHSSYNSPLHF. CDR3 in DNA: TGTGCCAGCAGCTCGGGACATAGCTCCTATAATTCACCCCTCCACTTT.

The J gene is TRBJ1-4, the V gene TRBV30, with 7 positions matching TRBD1. The CDR3 has 13 amino acids. The V segment lost 4 bases and the J segment 7 bases; nucleotides outside the gene matches: 6. The germline CDR1 and CDR2 sequences are GTSNPN and SVGIG (reference sequence). The CDR3 sequence: CAWTRGRREKLFF. Written as DNA, the CDR3 is TGTGCCTGGACTAGGGGGCGTCGTGAAAAACTGTTTTTT.

The chain is built from TRBV28 and TRBJ2-2, with D hard to call. Germline V gene sequence: CDR1 MDHEN, CDR2 SYDVKM. Trimming removed 8 bases from V and 3 bases from J, with 16 bases in between. The length of the CDR3 is 15 residues. DNA for the CDR3: TGTGCCAGCCGAACCGGTGGGCAGGACACCGGGGAGCTGTTTTTT. It yields the protein CASRTGGQDTGELFF.

This chain connects TRBV19 to TRBJ2-1; 10 nucleotides match TRBD2. Germline V gene lookup returns CDR1 LNHDA and CDR2 SQIVND (reference sequence). The CDR3 has 13 amino acids. Trimming cost V 6 bases and J 10 bases; bases outside gene matches: 6. The CDR3 coding sequence is TGTGCCAGTAGAGATCTAGCGGGGGACGAGCAGTTCTTC. Protein: CASRDLAGDEQFF.

V and J are TRBV30 and TRBJ2-1, with D tentatively TRBD2 (6 bases). CDR1 and CDR2 from the germline V gene are GTSNPN and SVGIG (reference sequence). CDR3 length: 12 residues. V was shortened by 8 bases and J by 4 bases, with 12 bases between the two germline ends. DNA for the CDR3: TGTGCCCGACGGGGGTCGTACAATGAGCAGTTCTTC. Translating gives CARRGSYNEQFF.

This clone was recorded a few times. The chain combines TRBV3-1 (or the pseudogene TRBV3-2) with TRBJ1-2; no firm D call. CDR1 and CDR2 from the germline V gene are LGHDT and YNNKEL (reference sequence). The V and J ends lost 3 bases and 2 bases respectively, with 10 bases between them. The CDR3 is 14 amino acids. The CDR3 nucleotides read TGTGCCAGCAGCCACTTACGGGAGAACTATGGCTACACCTTC. Translation: CASSHLRENYGYTF.